This T cell receptor (beta chain) was identified in a study of control samples from healthy donors and cancer patients. Repertoires were generated with immunoSEQ multiplex PCR, while TCRdb's copy carries only in-frame clones and drops some. Here the sample spans roughly 73,000 clones, 92% being singletons. The germline gives CDR1 SGHVS, CDR2 FQNEAQ. V dropped 2 bases and J dropped 1 base, with 12 bases sitting between them. The CDR3 contains 16 residues. The chain joins TRBV7-8 to TRBJ1-5; a possible D gene is TRBD1 (6 bases). This TCR was recovered from a woman between 55 and 75 years old in good health. The sample was blood. CDR3 sequence reads: CASSLQGRGSNQPQHF. CDR3 coding DNA: TGTGCCAGCAGCTTACAAGGCAGGGGAAGCAATCAGCCCCAGCATTTT. The whole variable domain, remainder taken from reference TRBV7-8 and TRBJ1-5, is GAGVSQSPRYKVAKRGQDVALRCDPISGHVSLFWYQQALGQGPEFLTYFQNEAQLDKSGLPSDRFFAERPEGSVSTLKIQRTQQEDSAVYLCASSLQGRGSNQPQHFGDGTRLSIL.